Listed here are 14 T cell receptor beta chains from one sample, sequenced in a study of chemoradiotherapy in HPV16-positive cancers. TCRdb keeps only in-frame clones here, not all; method: immunoSEQ multiplex PCR. Seen here are 20,000 or so clones, around 87% observed once, and the top ten hold approximately 4.6%. The sample here was blood, taken from a patient who underwent chemoradiotherapy. These TCRs come from a human donor with HPV-associated anogenital cancer.

V and J are TRBV2 and TRBJ2-6; D remains ambiguous. The CDR3 covers 15 residues. Germline-derived CDR1 and CDR2 are SNHLY and FYNNEI. Between the trimmed V and J ends, which lost 4 bases and 0 bases, there was a span of 7 bases. This chain's CDR3 is CASSVGFSGANVLTF. The CDR3 nucleotides read TGTGCCAGCAGTGTAGGCTTCTCTGGGGCCAACGTCCTGACTTTC.

The chain's CDR3 is CAWSAASGGAYEQYF. The CDR3 DNA follows: TGTGCCTGGAGTGCCGCTAGCGGGGGGGCCTACGAGCAGTACTTC. The chain recombines TRBV30 with TRBJ2-7, with 12 bases lining up with TRBD2. CDR1 is GTSNPN and CDR2 is SVGIG in the germline V gene (reference sequence). J was trimmed by 2 bases and V by 1 base; bases with no gene match: 3. This CDR3 is built from 15 residues.

V usage is TRBV28 and J usage is TRBJ2-1; unclear D gene. Germline V gene data show CDR1 as MDHEN and CDR2 as SYDVKM. V lost 5 bases and J lost 9, with 11 bases in between. The CDR3 consists of 12 residues. CDR3 DNA: TGTGCCAGCAGTAGCTTATTAGGTGAGCAGTTCTTC. It codes for CASSSLLGEQFF.

The gene calls are TRBV9 and TRBJ2-1, with 8 nucleotides matching TRBD2. This CDR3 is built from 15 residues. With V trimmed by 0 bases and J by 7 bases, 6 bases remained unmatched. Germline V gene sequence: CDR1 SGDLS, CDR2 YYNGEE. CDR3 region: CASSVAGRARNEQFF. As DNA, the CDR3 is TGTGCCAGCAGCGTAGCCGGGAGGGCCAGGAATGAGCAGTTCTTC.

This clone was picked up one time. J is TRBJ2-5 and V is TRBV30; perhaps D is TRBD1 or TRBD2 (5 bases each). Germline values: CDR1 GTSNPN, CDR2 SVGIG (reference sequence). Trimming removed 3 bases at V and 5 bases at J, with 13 bases between. The CDR3 loop spans 13 amino acids. CDR3: CAWRRRRGETQYF. CDR3 sequence (DNA): TGTGCCTGGAGAAGACGACGGGGCGAGACCCAGTACTTC.

This clone was recorded only once. The chain is built from TRBV5-1 and TRBJ2-7; 12 nucleotides match TRBD2. The V and J ends lost 4 bases and 4 bases, in that order; junction bases with no gene match: 6. The CDR3 is 15 residues long. Germline lookup yields CDR1 SGHRS and CDR2 YFSETQ. CDR3 sequence reads: CASSRTSGAYYEQYF. CDR3 bases: TGCGCCAGCAGCCGGACTAGCGGGGCCTATTACGAGCAGTACTTC.

The J gene is TRBJ2-7, the V gene TRBV7-2; perhaps TRBD1 as D (7 bases). This CDR3 spans 16 amino acids. V dropped 5 bases and J dropped 0 bases, with 17 bases sitting between them. From germline, CDR1 is SGHTA and CDR2 FQGNSA. The CDR3 nucleotides read TGTGCCAGCAGCCTGGAGGGGGCCTCCAGCTCCTACGAGCAGTACTTC. Translating gives CASSLEGASSSYEQYF.

V is TRBV11-3 and J is TRBJ2-3; D might be TRBD2 (5 bases). Germline V gene lookup returns CDR1 SGHNT and CDR2 YENEEA. There are 14 residues in the CDR3. Trimming took off 3 bases at V and 1 base at J, with 8 bases between the two ends. CDR3 region: CASSFEGGTDTQYF. CDR3 bases: TGTGCCAGCAGCTTTGAGGGCGGCACAGATACGCAGTATTTT.

With respect to this clone: Because the CDR3's place on the DNA is in doubt, the DNA is left out and the CDR3 is given as listed by TCRdb. This chain uses TRBV7-2 with TRBJ1-2. Termini included, the CDR3 measures 15 amino acids. The germline V gene has CDR1 SGHTA and CDR2 FQGNSA. This CDR3 reads CASILGGRPYGGYTF.

A few counts support this clone. The rearrangement joins TRBV29-1 to TRBJ1-5; 8 bases match TRBD1. The V gene's germline CDR1 is SQVTM and CDR2 ANQGSEA. This CDR3 has 13 amino acids. V lost 8 bases to trimming and J lost 5 bases; unmatched junction nucleotides: 8. CDR3 nucleotide sequence: TGCAGCACTCTCCAGGGGGCGGATCAGCCCCAGCATTTT. As protein: CSTLQGADQPQHF.

The chain combines TRBV7-7 with TRBJ2-2, with D possibly being TRBD1 (5 bases). There are 15 residues in the CDR3. V was trimmed by 6 bases and J by 2 bases, leaving 13 bases between them. Germline V CDR1 and CDR2: SSHAT, FNYEAQ (reference sequence). The CDR3 loop reads CASSFQQGNTGELFF. Here the CDR3 DNA reads TGTGCCAGCAGTTTCCAGCAGGGAAACACCGGGGAGCTGTTTTTT.

The V call is TRBV2, the J call TRBJ1-5; D may be TRBD1 (6 bases). This CDR3 region has 13 residues. V was shortened by 7 bases and J by 3 bases, with 10 bases between the two germline ends. Looked up from germline, CDR1 is SNHLY and CDR2 is FYNNEI. The CDR3 region is CASTRTVNQPQHF. The CDR3, as DNA: TGTGCCAGCACCAGGACAGTCAATCAGCCCCAGCATTTT. Full variable domain (remainder filled in from reference TRBV2 and TRBJ1-5): EPEVTQTPSHQVTQMGQEVILRCVPISNHLYFYWYRQILGQKVEFLVSFYNNEISEKSEIFDDQFSVERPDGSNFTLKIRSTKLEDSAMYFCASTRTVNQPQHFGDGTRLSIL.

The rearrangement links TRBV19 to TRBJ2-6; possible D gene TRBD2, 5 bases. V lost 7 bases and J lost 3, with 19 bases in between. The germline gives CDR1 LNHDA, CDR2 SQIVND (reference sequence). This CDR3 contains 17 residues. CDR3 bases: TGTGCCAGTACTCCCACGGGGATTGAGCATGGGGCCAACGTCCTGACTTTC. It yields the protein CASTPTGIEHGANVLTF.

The chain couples TRBV11-2 to TRBJ2-1; TRBD2 aligns across 8 bases. This CDR3 contains 16 residues. Germline assignment: CDR1 SGHAT and CDR2 FQNNGV. With 3 bases clipped from V and 0 bases from J, the junction kept 4 bases outside the gene matches. In DNA, the CDR3 is TGTGCCAGCAGCTTCACTAGCGGAAGCTCCTACAATGAGCAGTTCTTC. Its protein is CASSFTSGSSYNEQFF.